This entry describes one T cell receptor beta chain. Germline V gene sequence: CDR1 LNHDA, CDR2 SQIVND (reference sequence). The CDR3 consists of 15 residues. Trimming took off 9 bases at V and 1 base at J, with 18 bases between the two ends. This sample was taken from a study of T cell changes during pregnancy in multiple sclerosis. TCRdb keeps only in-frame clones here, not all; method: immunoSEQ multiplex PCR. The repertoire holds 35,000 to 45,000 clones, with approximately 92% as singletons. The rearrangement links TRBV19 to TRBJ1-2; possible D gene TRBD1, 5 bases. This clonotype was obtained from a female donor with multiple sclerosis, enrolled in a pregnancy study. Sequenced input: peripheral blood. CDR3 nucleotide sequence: TGTGCCAGCCGGGACCTGGGGATAAATAACTATGGCTACACCTTC. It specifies CASRDLGINNYGYTF.